This T cell receptor beta chain came from a study of cytomegalovirus exposure and HLA in healthy donors. PCR used 60 Vbeta primers and 13 Jbeta primers. Sequenced by immunoSEQ multiplex PCR; TCRdb stores in-frame clones only, minus some. This sample yields more than 150,000 clones, of which just under 80% are seen a single time; 1% belongs to the top ten. The CDR3 consists of 14 residues. V dropped 3 bases and J dropped 6 bases, with 14 bases sitting between them. Germline lookup yields CDR1 SGHTA and CDR2 FQGNSA. The V call is TRBV7-2, the J call TRBJ1-1; a weak D match, TRBD1 (6 bases). The material sequenced was PBMCs. This receptor was obtained from a woman in her fifties or sixties in good health and CMV-seropositive. The CDR3 loop is CASSFRGFRSEAFF. As DNA, the CDR3 is TGTGCCAGCAGCTTTAGGGGGTTTCGGTCTGAAGCTTTCTTT.